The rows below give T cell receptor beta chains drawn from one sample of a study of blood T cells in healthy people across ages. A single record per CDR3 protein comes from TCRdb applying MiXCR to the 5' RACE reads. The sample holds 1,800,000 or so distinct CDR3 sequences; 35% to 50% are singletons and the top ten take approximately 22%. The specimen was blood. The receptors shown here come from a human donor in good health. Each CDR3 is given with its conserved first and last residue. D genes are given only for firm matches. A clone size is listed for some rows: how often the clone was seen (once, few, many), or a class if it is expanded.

CDR3: CSVELASNQPQHF; DNA: TGCAGCGTTGAATTGGCAAGCAATCAGCCCCAGCATTTT; J: TRBJ1-5; V: TRBV29-1; size: few; D: NA
CDR3: CSVARESTEAFF; DNA: TGCAGCGTTGCCCGGGAAAGCACTGAAGCTTTCTTT; J: TRBJ1-1; V: TRBV29-1; size: few; D: NA
CDR3: CASSGTVGDTQYF; DNA: TGTGCCAGCAGCGGGACTGTCGGAGATACGCAGTATTTT; J: TRBJ2-3; V: TRBV7-3; size: few; D: NA
CDR3: CSARTDRGRQPQHF; DNA: TGCAGTGCTAGAACAGACAGGGGGCGTCAGCCCCAGCATTTT; J: TRBJ1-5; V: TRBV20-1; size: once; D: TRBD1
CDR3: CASSPTIMETQYF; DNA: TGTGCCAGCTCACCGACAATTATGGAGACCCAGTACTTC; J: TRBJ2-5; V: TRBV18; size: NA; D: NA
CDR3: CASSLILAADTQYF; DNA: TGTGCCAGCAGCTTAATCTTAGCGGCTGATACGCAGTATTTT; J: TRBJ2-3; V: TRBV7-2; size: few; D: NA
CDR3: CSARDSRMGAFF; DNA: TGCAGTGCTAGAGATTCTCGAATGGGGGCTTTCTTT; J: TRBJ1-1; V: TRBV20-1; size: few; D: NA
CDR3: CASSYSIQSGANVPTF; DNA: TGTGCCAGCAGTTACTCGATTCAGTCGGGGGCCAACGTCCCGACTTTC; J: TRBJ2-6; V: TRBV6-6; size: once; D: NA
CDR3: CRASSDRGLFYEQYF; DNA: TGCAGGGCCTCTTCGGACAGGGGGCTTTTCTACGAGCAGTACTTC; J: TRBJ2-7; V: TRBV20-1; size: once; D: TRBD1
CDR3: CATSRVPGPDNEQFF; DNA: TGCGCCACCAGCAGAGTTCCAGGACCGGACAATGAGCAGTTCTTC; J: TRBJ2-1; V: TRBV15; size: NA; D: NA
CDR3: CASSLAGQGTGYTF; DNA: TGTGCCAGCAGCTTAGCAGGTCAGGGGACTGGCTACACCTTC; J: TRBJ1-2; V: TRBV7-2; size: NA; D: NA
CDR3: CASSTQGTGELFF; DNA: TGTGCCAGCAGCACTCAGGGGACCGGGGAGCTGTTTTTT; J: TRBJ2-2; V: TRBV7-3; size: NA; D: NA
CDR3: CASSRLVEQYF; DNA: TGTGCCAGCAGCCGGCTGGTCGAGCAGTACTTC; J: TRBJ2-7; V: TRBV14; size: few; D: NA
CDR3: CASSQVLWTDGTNEQFF; DNA: TGTGCCAGCAGCCAAGTATTATGGACAGACGGGACGAATGAGCAGTTCTTC; J: TRBJ2-1; V: TRBV4-2; size: few; D: NA
CDR3: CASSYSFPETGELFF; DNA: TGTGCCAGCAGTTACTCTTTTCCAGAGACCGGGGAGCTGTTTTTT; J: TRBJ2-2; V: TRBV6-2/TRBV6-3; size: NA; D: NA
CDR3: CASTPFLAGGYNEQFF; DNA: TGTGCCAGCACCCCATTCCTAGCGGGGGGGTACAATGAGCAGTTCTTC; J: TRBJ2-1; V: TRBV27; size: NA; D: TRBD2
CDR3: CSARPGLAAYNEQFF; DNA: TGCAGTGCCAGGCCGGGACTAGCAGCCTACAATGAGCAGTTCTTC; J: TRBJ2-1; V: TRBV20-1; size: few; D: TRBD2
CDR3: CASSVGPSGSYNEQFF; DNA: TGTGCCAGCAGCGTAGGACCCAGCGGCTCCTACAATGAGCAGTTCTTC; J: TRBJ2-1; V: TRBV9; size: few; D: NA
CDR3: CASSQDFGTAYEQYF; DNA: TGCGCCAGCAGCCAAGATTTTGGGACAGCCTACGAGCAGTACTTC; J: TRBJ2-7; V: TRBV4-3; size: few; D: TRBD1
CDR3: CASSLGRGGSDSPLHF; DNA: TGCGCCAGCAGCTTGGGGCGGGGGGGATCGGACTCACCCCTCCACTTT; J: TRBJ1-6; V: TRBV5-1; size: few; D: NA
CDR3: CASSRTGLQETQYF; DNA: TGTGCCAGCAGCCGTACAGGACTACAAGAGACCCAGTACTTC; J: TRBJ2-5; V: TRBV7-2; size: few; D: NA
CDR3: CASSLAKGYQPQHF; DNA: TGTGCCAGCAGCTTAGCGAAGGGGTATCAGCCCCAGCATTTT; J: TRBJ1-5; V: TRBV7-6; size: NA; D: NA
CDR3: CASSLFGNEQYF; DNA: TGTGCCAGCAGTTTGTTCGGGAATGAGCAGTACTTC; J: TRBJ2-4; V: TRBV28; size: NA; D: NA
CDR3: CSASALSYEQYF; DNA: TGCAGTGCTAGTGCTCTCTCCTACGAGCAGTACTTC; J: TRBJ2-7; V: TRBV20-1; size: NA; D: NA
CDR3: CATSESDSNQPQHF; DNA: TGTGCCACCAGTGAATCTGACTCTAATCAGCCCCAGCATTTT; J: TRBJ1-5; V: TRBV24-1; size: NA; D: NA
CDR3: CASSLPRGGIQETQYF; DNA: TGTGCCAGCAGCCTACCCCGGGGGGGGATCCAAGAGACCCAGTACTTC; J: TRBJ2-5; V: TRBV7-2; size: few; D: TRBD2
CDR3: CASGLRFEQYF; DNA: TGTGCCAGTGGTTTGCGGTTCGAGCAGTACTTC; J: TRBJ2-7; V: TRBV12-5; size: NA; D: NA
CDR3: CASSEGRATNTGELFF; DNA: TGTGCCAGCAGTGAAGGCAGGGCAACGAACACCGGGGAGCTGTTTTTT; J: TRBJ2-2; V: TRBV2; size: NA; D: NA
CDR3: CASSPPTGIEGYTF; DNA: TGTGCCAGCAGTCCCCCGACAGGGATAGAAGGCTACACCTTC; J: TRBJ1-2; V: TRBV12-3/TRBV12-4; size: NA; D: TRBD1
CDR3: CASSLAFRDRVTF; DNA: TGTGCCAGCAGCTTAGCGTTCCGGGACAGGGTAACCTTC; J: TRBJ1-2; V: TRBV7-2; size: NA; D: TRBD1
CDR3: CSAREDSRRGQPQHF; DNA: TGCAGTGCTAGAGAGGACAGCCGCCGGGGTCAGCCCCAGCATTTT; J: TRBJ1-5; V: TRBV20-1; size: NA; D: NA
CDR3: CASRSPQRGGQSRDTQYF; DNA: TGTGCCAGCAGGAGCCCCCAGCGGGGGGGCCAGTCAAGAGATACGCAGTATTTT; J: TRBJ2-3; V: TRBV7-9; size: few; D: TRBD2
CDR3: CAGSPAGRAQETQYF; DNA: TGTGCCGGCAGTCCGGCGGGCAGGGCGCAAGAGACCCAGTACTTC; J: TRBJ2-5; V: TRBV28; size: few; D: NA
CDR3: CSAARHGGNTIYF; DNA: TGCAGTGCTGCAAGACACGGTGGAAACACCATATATTTT; J: TRBJ1-3; V: TRBV20-1; size: once; D: NA
CDR3: CASSQDGAGGGADEQFF; DNA: TGCGCCAGCAGCCAAGATGGGGCTGGCGGGGGGGCTGATGAGCAGTTCTTC; J: TRBJ2-1; V: TRBV4-3; size: few; D: TRBD2
CDR3: CASSQDPSGAYEQYF; DNA: TGCGCCAGCAGCCAAGACCCTAGCGGGGCCTACGAGCAGTACTTC; J: TRBJ2-7; V: TRBV4-3; size: NA; D: TRBD2
CDR3: CASSARLRGDYGYTF; DNA: TGTGCCAGCAGCGCCCGACTCAGGGGCGACTATGGCTACACCTTC; J: TRBJ1-2; V: TRBV11-1; size: few; D: NA
CDR3: CASSLEQDGEQYF; DNA: TGTGCCAGCAGCTTGGAGCAGGATGGGGAGCAGTACTTC; J: TRBJ2-5; V: TRBV5-6; size: NA; D: NA
CDR3: CSVENPGRYF; DNA: TGCAGCGTTGAAAACCCCGGACGGTACTTC; J: TRBJ2-4; V: TRBV29-1; size: few; D: NA
CDR3: CASSLVLAGGWNEQFF; DNA: TGTGCCAGCAGCTTAGTCCTAGCGGGGGGTTGGAATGAGCAGTTCTTC; J: TRBJ2-1; V: TRBV7-2; size: NA; D: TRBD2
CDR3: CASSGASGGEQETQYF; DNA: TGTGCCAGCAGCGGAGCTAGCGGGGGGGAACAAGAGACCCAGTACTTC; J: TRBJ2-5; V: TRBV5-6; size: few; D: TRBD2
CDR3: CASRLQGQSYHNEQFF; DNA: TGTGCCAGCAGACTACAAGGACAGTCTTACCACAATGAGCAGTTCTTC; J: TRBJ2-1; V: TRBV6-2/TRBV6-3; size: NA; D: NA
CDR3: CASSGQVHQPQHF; DNA: TGTGCCAGCTCGGGGCAGGTACATCAGCCCCAGCATTTT; J: TRBJ1-5; V: TRBV18; size: NA; D: NA
CDR3: CASSSRLAGGDYNEQFF; DNA: TGCGCCAGCAGCTCCCGTCTAGCGGGGGGTGACTACAATGAGCAGTTCTTC; J: TRBJ2-1; V: TRBV5-1; size: NA; D: TRBD2
CDR3: CASSQDLRGAEKLFF; DNA: TGTGCCAGCAGCCAAGATTTGAGGGGTGCCGAAAAACTGTTTTTT; J: TRBJ1-4; V: TRBV4-2; size: few; D: NA
CDR3: CASTSRGQGLEKLFF; DNA: TGTGCCAGCACCTCAAGGGGACAGGGTTTGGAAAAACTGTTTTTT; J: TRBJ1-4; V: TRBV12-3/TRBV12-4; size: NA; D: TRBD1
CDR3: CASSLVGWQGANSPLHF; DNA: TGTGCCAGCAGCTTGGTGGGGTGGCAGGGAGCAAATTCACCCCTCCACTTT; J: TRBJ1-6; V: TRBV7-2; size: few; D: NA
CDR3: CSVDVAGAADTQYF; DNA: TGCAGCGTTGATGTTGCGGGGGCGGCAGATACGCAGTATTTT; J: TRBJ2-3; V: TRBV29-1; size: NA; D: NA
CDR3: CSANRQPSQETQYF; DNA: TGCAGTGCAAACCGACAGCCAAGCCAAGAGACCCAGTACTTC; J: TRBJ2-5; V: TRBV20-1; size: few; D: NA
CDR3: CAISEPGVPNSYNEQFF; DNA: TGTGCCATCAGTGAGCCCGGGGTACCGAACTCCTACAATGAGCAGTTCTTC; J: TRBJ2-1; V: TRBV10-3; size: few; D: NA
CDR3: CASSPTSGGIGANVLTF; DNA: TGTGCCAGCAGCCCGACTAGCGGGGGGATAGGGGCCAACGTCCTGACTTTC; J: TRBJ2-6; V: TRBV6-6; size: NA; D: TRBD2
CDR3: CASSQVGIGGQGNPYEQYF; DNA: TGCGCCAGCAGCCAAGTTGGGATTGGTGGACAGGGTAACCCCTACGAGCAGTACTTC; J: TRBJ2-7; V: TRBV4-3; size: few; D: TRBD1
CDR3: CAISEYKNGRIPNTDTQYF; DNA: TGTGCCATCAGTGAGTATAAGAATGGTAGGATCCCGAACACAGATACGCAGTATTTT; J: TRBJ2-3; V: TRBV10-3; size: NA; D: NA
CDR3: CASSRPGQEHGYTF; DNA: TGCGCCAGCAGCCGGCCGGGACAAGAACACGGCTACACCTTC; J: TRBJ1-2; V: TRBV4-3; size: NA; D: NA
CDR3: CASSQSPDRGNEQFF; DNA: TGCGCCAGCAGCCAATCCCCGGACAGAGGTAATGAGCAGTTCTTC; J: TRBJ2-1; V: TRBV4-3; size: NA; D: NA
CDR3: CASRTGATNQPQHF; DNA: TGTGCCAGCAGAACGGGGGCGACCAATCAGCCCCAGCATTTT; J: TRBJ1-5; V: TRBV6-6; size: NA; D: NA
CDR3: CASSLRSRQGEAFF; DNA: TGTGCCAGCAGCTTACGATCGAGGCAAGGTGAAGCTTTCTTT; J: TRBJ1-1; V: TRBV7-8; size: NA; D: NA